The rows below give T cell receptor beta chains drawn from one sample of a study of blood T cell repertoires in COVID-19. Generated by immunoSEQ multiplex PCR, the TCRdb table keeps only in-frame clones and is missing some. The profile shows about 130,000 clones, about 89% of them singletons. Sequencing was carried out using peripheral blood. Every receptor here comes from a man aged 55 to 69 with active or convalescent COVID-19. Each CDR3 is given with its conserved first and last residue. The order of the fields is clone size, J gene, CDR3 length, V gene, D gene, CDR3 protein, CDR3 DNA. D genes are given only for firm matches. Size is omitted from some rows. Given values are once, few, many or a class for expanded clones.

clone_size: .
j_call: TRBJ1-1
cdr3_length: 14
v_call: TRBV5-6
d_call: .
cdr3_aa: CASSPQDRNTEAFF
cdr3_nt: TGTGCCAGCAGCCCCCAAGACAGGAACACTGAAGCTTTCTTT

clone_size: .
j_call: TRBJ2-7
cdr3_length: 16
v_call: TRBV25-1
d_call: .
cdr3_aa: CASSQTSGGNPYEQYF
cdr3_nt: TGTGCCAGCAGTCAAACCTCGGGCGGGAACCCCTACGAGCAGTACTTC

clone_size: once
j_call: TRBJ2-3
cdr3_length: 15
v_call: TRBV6-5
d_call: TRBD2
cdr3_aa: CASSYGAGGTDTQYF
cdr3_nt: TGTGCCAGCAGTTACGGTGCGGGGGGGACAGATACGCAGTATTTT

clone_size: .
j_call: TRBJ2-5
cdr3_length: 10
v_call: TRBV29-1
d_call: .
cdr3_aa: CSVRSETQYF
cdr3_nt: TGCAGCGTTCGGAGTGAGACCCAGTACTTC

clone_size: once
j_call: TRBJ2-1
cdr3_length: 16
v_call: TRBV9
d_call: TRBD2
cdr3_aa: CASSAYSGISYNEQFF
cdr3_nt: TGTGCCAGCAGCGCCTATAGCGGGATCTCCTACAATGAGCAGTTCTTC

clone_size: .
j_call: TRBJ1-2
cdr3_length: 13
v_call: TRBV7-3
d_call: .
cdr3_aa: CASSSGQQDGYTF
cdr3_nt: TGTGCCAGCAGCTCTGGACAACAAGATGGCTACACCTTC

clone_size: .
j_call: TRBJ2-1
cdr3_length: 13
v_call: TRBV2
d_call: .
cdr3_aa: CASSSDRYNEQFF
cdr3_nt: TGTGCCAGCAGTTCCGACAGATACAATGAGCAGTTCTTC

clone_size: .
j_call: TRBJ2-7
cdr3_length: 14
v_call: TRBV6-5
d_call: TRBD2
cdr3_aa: CASSPGTSSYEQYF
cdr3_nt: TGTGCCAGCAGTCCCGGGACTAGCAGCTACGAGCAGTACTTC

clone_size: few
j_call: TRBJ1-1
cdr3_length: 14
v_call: TRBV4-1
d_call: .
cdr3_aa: CASSLREGNTEAFF
cdr3_nt: TGCGCCAGCAGCCTGCGGGAAGGGAACACTGAAGCTTTCTTT

clone_size: .
j_call: TRBJ2-3
cdr3_length: 17
v_call: TRBV19
d_call: .
cdr3_aa: CASSMNGPGLGTDTQYF
cdr3_nt: TGTGCCAGTAGTATGAATGGCCCAGGCCTTGGAACAGATACGCAGTATTTT

clone_size: few
j_call: TRBJ1-1
cdr3_length: 12
v_call: TRBV12-3/TRBV12-4
d_call: .
cdr3_aa: CASQDADSQAFF
cdr3_nt: TGTGCCAGCCAAGATGCGGATTCGCAAGCTTTCTTT

clone_size: once
j_call: TRBJ2-3
cdr3_length: 14
v_call: TRBV4-3
d_call: .
cdr3_aa: CASSQGGGTDTQYF
cdr3_nt: TGCGCCAGCAGCCAAGGGGGAGGCACAGATACGCAGTATTTT

clone_size: .
j_call: TRBJ2-6
cdr3_length: 18
v_call: TRBV27
d_call: TRBD2
cdr3_aa: CASSLDASGSSGANVLTF
cdr3_nt: TGTGCCAGCAGTTTAGACGCTAGCGGAAGCTCTGGGGCCAACGTCCTGACTTTC

clone_size: .
j_call: TRBJ1-1
cdr3_length: 13
v_call: TRBV7-9
d_call: TRBD1
cdr3_aa: CASSSDRATEAFF
cdr3_nt: TGTGCCAGCAGCTCTGACAGGGCCACTGAAGCTTTCTTT

clone_size: many
j_call: TRBJ2-1
cdr3_length: 13
v_call: TRBV6-6
d_call: .
cdr3_aa: CASSYPSLNEQFF
cdr3_nt: TGTGCCAGCAGTTACCCCTCCTTGAATGAGCAGTTCTTC

clone_size: .
j_call: TRBJ1-5
cdr3_length: 15
v_call: TRBV28
d_call: .
cdr3_aa: CASKMGGAHNQPQHF
cdr3_nt: TGTGCCAGCAAGATGGGTGGGGCCCACAATCAGCCCCAGCATTTT

clone_size: .
j_call: TRBJ1-2
cdr3_length: 14
v_call: TRBV28
d_call: TRBD1
cdr3_aa: CASRLPGQGIGYTF
cdr3_nt: TGTGCCAGCAGACTCCCGGGACAGGGGATTGGCTACACCTTC

clone_size: .
j_call: TRBJ1-6
cdr3_length: 13
v_call: TRBV7-2
d_call: .
cdr3_aa: CASSAGRRRWLHF
cdr3_nt: TGTGCCAGCAGCGCGGGACGGAGGCGTTGGCTCCACTTT

clone_size: .
j_call: TRBJ2-7
cdr3_length: 15
v_call: TRBV20-1
d_call: .
cdr3_aa: CSASSQFEGAYEQYF
cdr3_nt: TGCAGTGCTAGTAGTCAGTTTGAAGGGGCCTACGAGCAGTACTTC

clone_size: .
j_call: TRBJ1-2
cdr3_length: 15
v_call: TRBV19
d_call: .
cdr3_aa: CASSIRSLGGYGYTF
cdr3_nt: TGTGCCAGTAGTATCAGGTCCCTGGGGGGCTATGGCTACACCTTC

clone_size: .
j_call: TRBJ1-1
cdr3_length: 12
v_call: TRBV7-9
d_call: .
cdr3_aa: CASRPGGPEAFF
cdr3_nt: TGTGCCAGCAGACCGGGGGGACCTGAAGCTTTCTTT

clone_size: once
j_call: TRBJ2-7
cdr3_length: 17
v_call: TRBV6-2/TRBV6-3
d_call: TRBD1
cdr3_aa: CASSYSFTGGDSYEQYF
cdr3_nt: TGTGCCAGCAGTTACTCCTTTACAGGGGGCGACTCCTACGAGCAGTACTTC

clone_size: once
j_call: TRBJ2-7
cdr3_length: 14
v_call: TRBV7-3
d_call: .
cdr3_aa: CASSPGGSSYEQYF
cdr3_nt: TGTGCCAGCAGCCCCGGAGGGAGCTCCTACGAGCAGTACTTC

clone_size: .
j_call: TRBJ2-7
cdr3_length: 17
v_call: TRBV3-1/TRBV3-2
d_call: TRBD2
cdr3_aa: CASSQRSPGGGAREQYF
cdr3_nt: TGTGCCAGCAGCCAAAGGTCGCCCGGCGGGGGGGCCAGAGAGCAGTACTTC

clone_size: .
j_call: TRBJ1-2
cdr3_length: 13
v_call: TRBV7-8
d_call: TRBD1
cdr3_aa: CASSSSGTGDYTF
cdr3_nt: TGTGCCAGCAGCTCGTCCGGGACAGGAGACTACACCTTC

clone_size: once
j_call: TRBJ2-2
cdr3_length: 15
v_call: TRBV6-5
d_call: TRBD1
cdr3_aa: CASSTRDRGGGELFF
cdr3_nt: TGTGCCAGCAGCACCCGGGACAGGGGGGGCGGGGAGCTGTTTTTT

clone_size: .
j_call: TRBJ2-3
cdr3_length: 14
v_call: TRBV7-2
d_call: .
cdr3_aa: CASSPRGGPDTQYF
cdr3_nt: TGTGCCAGCAGCCCACGCGGAGGGCCGGATACGCAGTATTTT

clone_size: .
j_call: TRBJ1-1
cdr3_length: 15
v_call: TRBV29-1
d_call: TRBD1
cdr3_aa: CSATHLTGGVILAFF
cdr3_nt: TGCAGCGCGACGCACTTGACAGGGGGCGTGATTCTCGCTTTCTTT

clone_size: .
j_call: TRBJ2-3
cdr3_length: 16
v_call: TRBV11-3
d_call: .
cdr3_aa: CASSSTFGTGEYTQYF
cdr3_nt: TGTGCCAGCAGCTCTACCTTCGGGACGGGGGAATATACGCAGTATTTT

clone_size: .
j_call: TRBJ2-2
cdr3_length: 13
v_call: TRBV19
d_call: .
cdr3_aa: CASSSQGTGELFF
cdr3_nt: TGTGCCAGTAGCTCACAGGGTACCGGGGAGCTGTTTTTT

clone_size: .
j_call: TRBJ2-1
cdr3_length: 15
v_call: TRBV6-2/TRBV6-3
d_call: .
cdr3_aa: CASSYGRASYNEQFF
cdr3_nt: TGTGCCAGCAGTTATGGGCGTGCCTCCTACAATGAGCAGTTCTTC

clone_size: once
j_call: TRBJ1-4
cdr3_length: 15
v_call: TRBV6-6
d_call: .
cdr3_aa: CASSPTPSANEKLFF
cdr3_nt: TGTGCCAGCAGTCCGACACCCTCGGCTAATGAAAAACTGTTTTTT

clone_size: .
j_call: TRBJ2-1
cdr3_length: 14
v_call: TRBV30
d_call: TRBD2
cdr3_aa: CAWIGLAGPDEQFF
cdr3_nt: TGTGCCTGGATAGGACTAGCGGGACCCGATGAGCAGTTCTTC

clone_size: .
j_call: TRBJ2-1
cdr3_length: 14
v_call: TRBV18
d_call: TRBD1
cdr3_aa: CASSPRDRENEQFF
cdr3_nt: TGTGCCAGCTCACCCCGGGACAGGGAGAATGAGCAGTTCTTC

clone_size: few
j_call: TRBJ2-1
cdr3_length: 14
v_call: TRBV6-6
d_call: .
cdr3_aa: CASSYGADYNEQFF
cdr3_nt: TGTGCCAGCAGTTACGGGGCAGACTACAATGAGCAGTTCTTC

clone_size: .
j_call: TRBJ2-3
cdr3_length: 14
v_call: TRBV6-5
d_call: TRBD1
cdr3_aa: CASSRDRDVDTQYF
cdr3_nt: TGTGCCAGCAGTAGGGACAGGGATGTGGATACGCAGTATTTT

clone_size: .
j_call: TRBJ2-2
cdr3_length: 16
v_call: TRBV7-8
d_call: TRBD2
cdr3_aa: CASSLLAGSSTGELFF
cdr3_nt: TGTGCCAGCAGCTTATTAGCGGGGTCTAGCACCGGGGAGCTGTTTTTT

clone_size: few
j_call: TRBJ1-4
cdr3_length: 13
v_call: TRBV18
d_call: .
cdr3_aa: CASSSTTNEKLFF
cdr3_nt: TGTGCCAGCTCTTCTACAACTAATGAAAAACTGTTTTTT

clone_size: .
j_call: TRBJ1-1
cdr3_length: 14
v_call: TRBV7-8
d_call: .
cdr3_aa: CASSFSGGFTEAFF
cdr3_nt: TGTGCCAGCAGCTTCTCGGGGGGTTTCACTGAAGCTTTCTTT

clone_size: .
j_call: TRBJ1-2
cdr3_length: 13
v_call: TRBV10-3
d_call: TRBD1
cdr3_aa: CAATGDTNYGYTF
cdr3_nt: TGTGCCGCAACAGGGGATACTAACTATGGCTACACCTTC

clone_size: .
j_call: TRBJ1-1
cdr3_length: 13
v_call: TRBV12-3/TRBV12-4
d_call: .
cdr3_aa: CASSLSREAEAFF
cdr3_nt: TGTGCCAGCAGTTTATCAAGGGAGGCTGAAGCTTTCTTT

clone_size: .
j_call: TRBJ2-5
cdr3_length: 14
v_call: TRBV5-1
d_call: .
cdr3_aa: CASSFEGLAETQYF
cdr3_nt: TGCGCCAGCAGCTTTGAGGGCTTGGCGGAGACCCAGTACTTC

clone_size: .
j_call: TRBJ1-2
cdr3_length: 12
v_call: TRBV18
d_call: .
cdr3_aa: CASSPEHDGYTF
cdr3_nt: TGTGCCAGCTCACCCGAACACGATGGCTACACCTTC

clone_size: .
j_call: TRBJ2-7
cdr3_length: 12
v_call: TRBV28
d_call: .
cdr3_aa: CASQESSYEQYF
cdr3_nt: TGTGCCAGTCAGGAATCTTCCTACGAGCAGTACTTC

clone_size: .
j_call: TRBJ2-3
cdr3_length: 17
v_call: TRBV24-1
d_call: TRBD2
cdr3_aa: CATSDPPLAGNTDTQYF
cdr3_nt: TGTGCCACCAGTGACCCTCCCCTAGCGGGGAACACAGATACGCAGTATTTT

clone_size: .
j_call: TRBJ1-2
cdr3_length: 14
v_call: TRBV28
d_call: .
cdr3_aa: CASSLGGIRYGYTF
cdr3_nt: TGTGCCAGCAGTTTAGGGGGGATTAGGTATGGCTACACCTTC

clone_size: .
j_call: TRBJ1-2
cdr3_length: 12
v_call: TRBV30
d_call: .
cdr3_aa: CAWSPGRYGYTF
cdr3_nt: TGTGCCTGGAGTCCAGGGAGGTATGGCTACACCTTC

clone_size: .
j_call: TRBJ2-3
cdr3_length: 13
v_call: TRBV19
d_call: TRBD2
cdr3_aa: CASRTSGTDTQYF
cdr3_nt: TGTGCCAGTAGGACTAGCGGTACAGATACGCAGTATTTT

clone_size: .
j_call: TRBJ2-3
cdr3_length: 15
v_call: TRBV2
d_call: TRBD2
cdr3_aa: CASSNGGSFTDTQYF
cdr3_nt: TGTGCCAGCAGTAACGGGGGGTCTTTCACAGATACGCAGTATTTT

clone_size: few
j_call: TRBJ1-2
cdr3_length: 15
v_call: TRBV7-2
d_call: TRBD1
cdr3_aa: CASSLARGTENGYTF
cdr3_nt: TGTGCCAGCAGCTTAGCGCGAGGGACAGAAAATGGCTACACCTTC

clone_size: .
j_call: TRBJ2-5
cdr3_length: 14
v_call: TRBV2
d_call: .
cdr3_aa: CATQGGQALGTQYF
cdr3_nt: TGTGCCACCCAGGGGGGCCAGGCTTTGGGGACCCAGTACTTC

clone_size: .
j_call: TRBJ1-2
cdr3_length: 12
v_call: TRBV28
d_call: .
cdr3_aa: CASEDSNYGYTF
cdr3_nt: TGTGCCAGCGAGGACAGTAACTATGGCTACACCTTC